These 30 T cell receptor beta chains share one sample of origin, sequenced in a study of radiation and T cells in renal cell carcinoma. Specified time point: blood 2 weeks post-SBRT. The treatment: 15 Gy SBRT to primary tumor, nephrectomy 4 weeks later. Generated by immunoSEQ multiplex PCR, the TCRdb table keeps only in-frame clones and is missing some. The repertoire includes around 80,000 clones, about 81% of them detected once, and approximately 5.4% sits in the top ten. Sample: blood, taken from a patient whose treatment included radiotherapy and nephrectomy. All receptors come from a man aged 60-69 years with renal cell carcinoma.

The V and J genes are TRBV4-1 and TRBJ1-2; 7 bases are shared with TRBD1. Germline CDR1 MGHRA, CDR2 YSYEKL. Trimming removed 4 bases from V and 4 bases from J; junction bases left unmatched: 9. This CDR3 spans 15 amino acids. The DNA for the CDR3 is TGCGCCAGCAGCCGAGAGGAGGGACAGTTCTATGGCTACACCTTC. Translating it yields CASSREEGQFYGYTF.

The chain employs TRBV27 and TRBJ1-2; D possibly corresponds to TRBD1 (5 bases). Trimming cost V 8 bases and J 10 bases, with 17 bases left between them. Germline V gene sequence: CDR1 MNHEY, CDR2 SMNVEV (reference sequence). The CDR3 has 12 amino acids. The CDR3 spells CASATSTGLYTF. CDR3 DNA: TGTGCCAGCGCCACTTCGACGGGACTCTACACCTTC.

This rearrangement joins TRBV19 to TRBJ2-1; 10 bases fit TRBD1. In germline, CDR1 is LNHDA, CDR2 SQIVND (reference sequence). The junction had 14 bases not matched to a gene; V was cut back by 3 bases and J by 0 bases. The length of the CDR3 is 20 residues. The CDR3 region has the DNA TGTGCCAGTAGTATGGAGGTGGACAGGGGGGGAACGAGCTCCTACAATGAGCAGTTCTTC. This sequence encodes CASSMEVDRGGTSSYNEQFF.

This chain uses TRBV14 with TRBJ2-1, with 8 bases lining up with TRBD2. In germline, CDR1 is SGHDN, CDR2 FVKESK. With V trimmed by 7 bases and J by 12 bases, 8 bases remained unmatched. The CDR3 has 12 residues. The CDR3 loop is CASTSGGPRQFF. CDR3 sequence (DNA): TGTGCCAGCACTTCGGGGGGGCCCCGGCAGTTCTTC.

The genes are TRBV28 and TRBJ2-1, with 7 bases aligning to TRBD2. The CDR3 covers 15 residues. The trim removed 4 bases at V and 0 bases at J, leaving 3 bases unmatched. CDR1 MDHEN and CDR2 SYDVKM come from the germline V gene. The CDR3: CASSSSGSSYNEQFF. Written as DNA, the CDR3 is TGTGCCAGCAGTTCTAGCGGTAGCTCCTACAATGAGCAGTTCTTC.

The V call is TRBV4-2, the J call TRBJ2-2, with a weak D call TRBD2 (6 bases). The CDR3 contains 18 residues. V shed 0 bases and J shed 0 bases, with 14 bases lying between them. Germline CDR1 is LGHNA and CDR2 is YNFKEQ. CDR3 region: CASSQDLGGPANTGELFF. Written as DNA, the CDR3 is TGTGCCAGCAGCCAAGATCTTGGAGGGCCAGCGAACACCGGGGAGCTGTTTTTT.

This rearrangement joins TRBV15 to TRBJ2-5, with D possibly matching TRBD1 (5 bases). This CDR3 comprises 16 residues. CDR1 and CDR2 (germline): LNHNV, YYDKDF (reference sequence). The V end lost 5 bases, the J end lost 1 base, and 17 bases lay between the germline ends. Written as DNA, the CDR3 is TGTGCCACCAGCGACTTTCAGGACACCACCCAAGAGACCCAGTACTTC. It yields the protein CATSDFQDTTQETQYF. Full variable domain (remainder filled in from reference TRBV15 and TRBJ2-5): DAMVIQNPRYQVTQFGKPVTLSCSQTLNHNVMYWYQQKSSQAPKLLFHYYDKDFNNEADTPDNFQSRRPNTSFCFLDIRSPGLGDTAMYLCATSDFQDTTQETQYFGPGTRLLVL.

In this sample, this clone turned up a few times. The gene calls are TRBV6-6 and TRBJ1-2; 8 bases agree with TRBD1. Unmatched junction bases numbered 12, after V lost 5 bases and J lost 4 bases. The CDR3 contains 16 residues. The germline V gene encodes CDR1 MNHNY and CDR2 SVGAGI (reference sequence). As DNA, the CDR3 is TGTGCCAGCAGTCGTGGACAGGGCCAAGCACCCTATGGCTACACCTTC. Protein product: CASSRGQGQAPYGYTF.

The chain employs TRBV28 and TRBJ2-7; 7 bases line up with TRBD1. Germline CDR1 MDHEN, CDR2 SYDVKM. V lost 4 bases to trimming and J lost 1 base; unmatched junction nucleotides: 7. The CDR3 has 15 amino acids. CDR3 amino acids: CASSSRQGWSYEQYF. Written as DNA, the CDR3 is TGTGCCAGCAGTTCACGACAGGGATGGTCCTACGAGCAGTACTTC. Using reference TRBV28 and TRBJ2-7 for the parts outside the CDR3, the full variable domain is DVKVTQSSRYLVKRTGEKVFLECVQDMDHENMFWYRQDPGLGLRLIYFSYDVKMKEKGDIPEGYSVSREKKERFSLILESASTNQTSMYLCASSSRQGWSYEQYFGPGTRLTVT.

The chain couples TRBV7-8 to TRBJ2-7, with a possible D match to TRBD2 (6 bases). Trimming pared 6 bases from V and 6 bases from J, leaving 21 bases between. The CDR3 runs to 15 residues. CDR1 and CDR2 from the germline V gene are SGHVS and FQNEAQ. CDR3 region: CASRFRLESFSEQYF. The CDR3 DNA follows: TGTGCCAGCAGATTCAGACTAGAGAGTTTTTCCGAGCAGTACTTC. Supplemented by reference TRBV7-8 and TRBJ2-7, the full variable domain reads GAGVSQSPRYKVAKRGQDVALRCDPISGHVSLFWYQQALGQGPEFLTYFQNEAQLDKSGLPSDRFFAERPEGSVSTLKIQRTQQEDSAVYLCASRFRLESFSEQYFGPGTRLTVT.

V usage is TRBV28 and J usage is TRBJ2-7, with 8 bases fitting TRBD2. V lost 5 bases and J lost 3; bases outside the gene matches: 6. The CDR3 loop spans 14 amino acids. Germline V gene data show CDR1 as MDHEN and CDR2 as SYDVKM. CDR3 sequence: CASSPAGLDYEQYF. The CDR3 DNA reads as TGTGCCAGCAGTCCCGCGGGACTAGACTACGAGCAGTACTTC.

This rearrangement joins TRBV15 to TRBJ2-3; 7 nucleotides align to TRBD2. The V gene's germline CDR1 is LNHNV and CDR2 YYDKDF (reference sequence). V was pared by 1 base and J by 5 bases, with 3 bases of the junction left unmatched. This CDR3 is 14 amino acids long. CDR3 in DNA: TGTGCCACCAGCAGAGCTCGGGAGGTAGATACGCAGTATTTT. It specifies CATSRAREVDTQYF.

The chain employs TRBV6-4 and TRBJ2-4, with TRBD2 as a possible D gene (5 bases). CDR3 size: 14 residues. V was clipped by 2 bases and J by 6 bases, with 11 bases between them. Per the germline V gene, CDR1 is MRHNA and CDR2 is SNTAGT. The CDR3 loop is CASSDDGGPNIQYF. DNA of the CDR3: TGTGCCAGCAGTGACGACGGAGGTCCAAACATTCAGTACTTC.

This clone was detected once. The DNA of the CDR3 is TGCGCCAGCAGCCAACACCGACAGGGAATAGACTATGGCTACACCTTC. Residues: CASSQHRQGIDYGYTF. The V and J genes are TRBV4-1 and TRBJ1-2, with 7 positions matching TRBD1. Germline CDR1 is MGHRA and CDR2 is YSYEKL. The CDR3 is made up of 16 amino acids. The V and J ends lost 2 bases and 3 bases, in that order; junction bases with no gene match: 9.

This clone was counted between two and nine times. The chain is built from TRBV6-6 and TRBJ2-7; 8 bases are shared with TRBD1. Germline assignment: CDR1 MNHNY and CDR2 SVGAGI (reference sequence). The CDR3 runs 16 residues. J gave up 12 bases and V 1 base, and 17 bases lay outside the gene matches. CDR3 bases: TGTGCCAGCAGTTACTTTGGGATGGTCGGGGAGCAGGGGGCGTACTTC. Amino acids: CASSYFGMVGEQGAYF.

The chain carries TRBV7-8 and TRBJ1-5; D call uncertain. From germline, CDR1 is SGHVS and CDR2 FQNEAQ. V lost 1 base and J 6 bases, leaving 13 bases between the germline ends. The CDR3 is 15 amino acids. In nucleotides, the CDR3 is TGTGCCAGCAGCTTAGAGTTGAGAGAGGGTCAGCCCCAGCATTTT. Protein: CASSLELREGQPQHF.

The chain carries TRBV28 and TRBJ2-1; 8 nucleotides agree with TRBD2. The germline V gene has CDR1 MDHEN and CDR2 SYDVKM. With 6 bases clipped from V and 6 bases from J, the junction kept 25 bases outside the gene matches. This CDR3 contains 20 residues. The CDR3 DNA reads TGTGCCAGCAGCGTCGGGACCTATTTTTCTGGGACTAGTTTTAGCAATGAGCAGTTCTTC. It translates to CASSVGTYFSGTSFSNEQFF.

The rearrangement links TRBV19 to TRBJ2-2, with 10 bases that match TRBD2. Trimming took 5 bases from V and 0 from J; bases not matched to a gene: 9. Germline CDR1 and CDR2: LNHDA and SQIVND (reference sequence). CDR3 size: 18 residues. The CDR3 loop is CASSVRTSGWANTGELFF. The CDR3 coding sequence is TGTGCCAGTAGTGTCCGGACTAGCGGTTGGGCGAACACCGGGGAGCTGTTTTTT.

This clone was detected many times. The V and J genes are TRBV5-1 and TRBJ1-1, with D perhaps TRBD1 (6 bases). This CDR3 region has 12 residues. V was shortened by 4 bases and J by 7 bases, with 11 bases between the two germline ends. CDR1 SGHRS and CDR2 YFSETQ come from the germline V gene. This chain's CDR3 is CASSRAGVEAFF. CDR3 nucleotide sequence: TGCGCCAGCAGCAGGGCAGGGGTTGAAGCTTTCTTT.

The chain combines TRBV5-1 with TRBJ2-3; 8 nucleotides line up with TRBD2. Per germline, CDR1 SGHRS and CDR2 YFSETQ. V trimming: 10 bases; J trimming: 3 bases; junction bases outside the gene matches: 13. This CDR3 has 15 residues. CDR3 sequence: CAGRPTLAATDTQYF. The CDR3 DNA sequence: TGCGCCGGCCGCCCGACACTAGCGGCTACAGATACGCAGTATTTT. Looking up the rest from reference TRBV5-1 and TRBJ2-3 gives the full variable domain: KAGVTQTPRYLIKTRGQQVTLSCSPISGHRSVSWYQQTPGQGLQFLFEYFSETQRNKGNFPGRFSGRQFSNSRSEMNVSTLELGDSALYLCAGRPTLAATDTQYFGPGTRLTVL.

The chain joins TRBV28 to TRBJ2-1; 8 bases are shared with TRBD2. The CDR3 runs to 14 residues. The ends lost 8 bases at V and 2 bases at J; junction bases unmatched: 5. Germline V gives CDR1 MDHEN, CDR2 SYDVKM. CDR3 DNA: TGTGCCAGCCTTCCGGGGGGGACCTACAATGAGCAGTTCTTC. As protein: CASLPGGTYNEQFF.

The chain combines TRBV29-1 with TRBJ2-7; a possible D gene is TRBD1 (6 bases). V lost 7 bases and J 7 bases, leaving 23 bases between the germline ends. This CDR3 has 14 amino acids. CDR1 SQVTM and CDR2 ANQGSEA come from the germline V gene. The CDR3 reads CSAQNSQGQVEQYF. DNA of the CDR3: TGCAGCGCCCAGAACTCGCAGGGGCAGGTGGAGCAGTACTTC.

This clone was found a few times. The rearrangement joins TRBV6-5 to TRBJ2-1; the match to TRBD2 covers 14 bases. CDR3 size: 15 residues. V lost 5 bases, J lost 4 bases, and 1 base stayed unmatched. Germline V gene data show CDR1 as MNHEY and CDR2 as SVGAGI. For the CDR3, the DNA is TGTGCCAGCAGTCGGACTAGCGGGAGGTACAATGAGCAGTTCTTC. Residues: CASSRTSGRYNEQFF.

This clone was observed a single time. The V and J genes are TRBV6-5 and TRBJ1-5, with TRBD1 matching 9 bases. The CDR3 loop spans 15 amino acids. J lost 7 bases, V lost 4 bases, and 8 bases had no gene match. CDR1 is MNHEY, CDR2 SVGAGI, per germline. The CDR3 nucleotides read TGTGCCAGCAGTTTTAGGGGACAGGGTCAACAGCCCCAGCATTTT. Translating gives CASSFRGQGQQPQHF.

In the case of this clone: A read error may explain this, as a much larger clone is one base away. Different DNA sequences within this sample yield the same CDR3. The rearrangement links TRBV18 to TRBJ2-7; D gene uncertain. Per the germline V gene, CDR1 is KGHSH and CDR2 is LQKENI. V lost 3 bases and J 1 base, leaving 4 bases between the germline ends. This CDR3 comprises 12 residues. The CDR3 DNA sequence: TGTGCCAGCTCACCCGAGTCCTACGAGCAGTACTTC. As protein: CASSPESYEQYF.

Many counts were recorded for this clone. This rearrangement joins TRBV9 to TRBJ1-1; no reliable D call. CDR1 SGDLS and CDR2 YYNGEE come from the germline V gene. The CDR3 covers 12 residues. V lost 5 bases and J lost 3, with 8 bases in between. The CDR3 spells CASRRWDTEAFF. The CDR3 DNA reads TGTGCCAGCAGGCGATGGGACACTGAAGCTTTCTTT.

The chain uses TRBV10-1 and TRBJ2-7; 7 bases agree with TRBD1. The CDR3 covers 13 residues. V lost 10 bases and J lost 7; bases outside the gene matches: 13. Germline loops: CDR1 WNHNN, CDR2 SYGVQD (reference sequence). The DNA of the CDR3 is TGCGCCACATCCAAGTTCCCGACAGGGGAGCAGTACTTC. This sequence encodes CATSKFPTGEQYF.

The rearrangement joins TRBV4-2 to TRBJ2-2; D might be TRBD1 or TRBD2, each matching 5 bases. Per germline, CDR1 LGHNA and CDR2 YNFKEQ. V shed 4 bases and J shed 4 bases, with 19 bases lying between them. The CDR3 consists of 17 residues. Here the CDR3 DNA reads TGTGCCAGCAGCCTAGGGGTTACGAGAGGGAGCACCGGGGAGCTGTTTTTT. It specifies CASSLGVTRGSTGELFF.

The chain is built from TRBV7-9 and TRBJ2-2; possible D gene TRBD2, 6 bases. Trimming removed 1 base from V and 4 bases from J, with 16 bases in between. The CDR3 sequence is 17 residues long. The germline gives CDR1 SEHNR, CDR2 FQNEAQ (reference sequence). The CDR3 loop reads CASSLVAGGALTGELFF. The CDR3, as DNA: TGTGCCAGCAGCTTAGTGGCTGGAGGGGCGCTCACCGGGGAGCTGTTTTTT.

The chain combines TRBV10-2 with TRBJ1-2; 9 nucleotides match TRBD1. The junction had 2 bases not matched to a gene; V was cut back by 0 bases and J by 6 bases. The CDR3 covers 14 residues. The V gene's germline CDR1 is WSHSY and CDR2 SAAADI. The DNA for the CDR3 is TGCGCCAGCAGTGAGTCCCGGACAGGGGATGGCTACACCTTC. It translates to CASSESRTGDGYTF.